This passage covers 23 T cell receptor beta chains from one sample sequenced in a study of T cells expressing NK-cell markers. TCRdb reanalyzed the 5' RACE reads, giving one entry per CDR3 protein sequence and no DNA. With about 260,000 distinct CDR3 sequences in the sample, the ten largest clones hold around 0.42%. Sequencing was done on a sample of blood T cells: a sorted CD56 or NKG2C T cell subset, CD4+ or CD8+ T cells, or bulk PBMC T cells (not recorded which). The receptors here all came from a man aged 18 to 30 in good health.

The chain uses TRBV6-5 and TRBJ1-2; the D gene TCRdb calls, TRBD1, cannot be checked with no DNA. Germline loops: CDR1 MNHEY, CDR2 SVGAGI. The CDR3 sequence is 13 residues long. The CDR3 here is CASSSWAGQGYTF.

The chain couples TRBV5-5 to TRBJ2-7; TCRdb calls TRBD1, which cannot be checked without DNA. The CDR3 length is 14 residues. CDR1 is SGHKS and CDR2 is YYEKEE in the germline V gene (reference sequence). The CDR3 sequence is CASSLDRGRDEQYF.

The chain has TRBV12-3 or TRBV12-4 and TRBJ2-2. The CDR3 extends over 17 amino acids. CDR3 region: CASSLALSGVLTGELFF.

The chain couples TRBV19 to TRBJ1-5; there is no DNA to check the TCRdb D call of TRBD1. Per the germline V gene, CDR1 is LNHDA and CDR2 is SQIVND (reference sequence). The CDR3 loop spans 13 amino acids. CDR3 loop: CASVDGHNQPQHF.

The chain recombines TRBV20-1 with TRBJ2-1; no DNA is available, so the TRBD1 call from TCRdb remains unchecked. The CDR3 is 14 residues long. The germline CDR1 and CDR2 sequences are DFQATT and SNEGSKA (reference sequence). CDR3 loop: CSAKGVQWNNEQFF.

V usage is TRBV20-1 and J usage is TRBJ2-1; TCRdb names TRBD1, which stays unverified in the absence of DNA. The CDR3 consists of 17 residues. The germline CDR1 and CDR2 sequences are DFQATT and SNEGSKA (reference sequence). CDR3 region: CSARNPLYADPARMQFF.

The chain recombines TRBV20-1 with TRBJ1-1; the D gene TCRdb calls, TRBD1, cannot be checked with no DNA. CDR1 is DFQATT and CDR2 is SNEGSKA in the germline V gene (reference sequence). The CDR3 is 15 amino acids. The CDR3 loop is CSARDPSQGRGEAFF.

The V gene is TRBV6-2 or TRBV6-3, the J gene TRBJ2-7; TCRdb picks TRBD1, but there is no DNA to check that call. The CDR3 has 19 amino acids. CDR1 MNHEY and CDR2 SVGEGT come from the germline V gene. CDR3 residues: CASSYSMEGGRGSSYEQYF.

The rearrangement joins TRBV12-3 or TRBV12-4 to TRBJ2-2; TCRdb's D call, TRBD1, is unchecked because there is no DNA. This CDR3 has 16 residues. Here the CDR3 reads CASSLGARAGTGELFF.

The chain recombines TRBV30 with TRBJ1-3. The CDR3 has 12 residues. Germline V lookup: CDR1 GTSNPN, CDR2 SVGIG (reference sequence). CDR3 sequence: CASGISGNTIYF.

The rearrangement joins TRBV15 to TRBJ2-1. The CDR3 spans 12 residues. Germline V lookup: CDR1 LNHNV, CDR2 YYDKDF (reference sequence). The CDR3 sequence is CATSSRYNEQFF.

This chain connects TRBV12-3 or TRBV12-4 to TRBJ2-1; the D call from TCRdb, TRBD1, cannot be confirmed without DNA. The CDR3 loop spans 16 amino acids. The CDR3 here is CASSLFGTGARNEQFF.

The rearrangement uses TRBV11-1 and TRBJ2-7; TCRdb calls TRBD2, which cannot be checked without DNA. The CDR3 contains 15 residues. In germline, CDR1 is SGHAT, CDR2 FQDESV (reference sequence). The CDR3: CASSLGPSKGHEQYF.

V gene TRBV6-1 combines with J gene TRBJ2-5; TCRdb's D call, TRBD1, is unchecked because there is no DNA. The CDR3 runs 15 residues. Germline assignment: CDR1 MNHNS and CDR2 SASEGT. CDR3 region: CASRPPGQGQETQYF.

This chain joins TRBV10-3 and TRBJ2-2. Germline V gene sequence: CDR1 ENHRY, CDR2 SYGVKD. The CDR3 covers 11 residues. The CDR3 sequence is CATADPGELFF.

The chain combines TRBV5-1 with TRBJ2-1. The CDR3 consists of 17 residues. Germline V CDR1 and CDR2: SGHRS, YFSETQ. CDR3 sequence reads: CASSHVQGSSSYNEQFF.

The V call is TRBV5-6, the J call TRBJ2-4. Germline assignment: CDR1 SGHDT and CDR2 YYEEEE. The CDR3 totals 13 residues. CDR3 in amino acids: CASSLRYETTQYF.

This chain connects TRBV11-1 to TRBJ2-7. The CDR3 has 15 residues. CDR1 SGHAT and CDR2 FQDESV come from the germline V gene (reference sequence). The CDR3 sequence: CASSSTDGFPYEQYF.

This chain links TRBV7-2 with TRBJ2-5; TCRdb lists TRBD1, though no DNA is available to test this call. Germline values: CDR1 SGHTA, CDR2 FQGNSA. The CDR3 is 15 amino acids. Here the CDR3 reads CASSLGGAGGATQYF. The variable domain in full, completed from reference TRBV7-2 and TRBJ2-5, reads GAGVSQSPSNKVTEKGKDVELRCDPISGHTALYWYRQSLGQGLEFLIYFQGNSAPDKSGLPSDRFSAERTGGSVSTLTIQRTQQEDSAVYLCASSLGGAGGATQYFGPGTRLLVL.

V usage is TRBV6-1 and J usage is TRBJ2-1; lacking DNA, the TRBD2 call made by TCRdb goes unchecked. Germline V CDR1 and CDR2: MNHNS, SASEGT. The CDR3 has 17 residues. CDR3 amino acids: CASSEETGPILYNEQFF.

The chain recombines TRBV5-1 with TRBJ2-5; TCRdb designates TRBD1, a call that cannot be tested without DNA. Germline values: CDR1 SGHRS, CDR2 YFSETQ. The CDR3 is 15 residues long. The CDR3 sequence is CASSLGSRAGETQYF.

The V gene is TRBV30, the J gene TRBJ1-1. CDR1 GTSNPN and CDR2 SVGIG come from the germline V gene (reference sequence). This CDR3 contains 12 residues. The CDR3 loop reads CAWSAVSTEAFF.

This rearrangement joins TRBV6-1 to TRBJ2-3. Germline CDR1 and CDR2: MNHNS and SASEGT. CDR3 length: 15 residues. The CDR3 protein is CASRGSLGDTDTQYF.